This entry lists 21 T cell receptor beta chains sequenced from one sample in a study of regulatory T cells in long-lasting Graves disease. Sample time point: newly diagnosed GD, antithyroid drugs for less than 3 months. Scientists built the TCR library using RNA that was extracted from PBMCs. Libraries of TCR beta came from iRepertoire HTBI primers plus Arm-PCR of CDR3 regions. From the multiplex PCR reads, TCRdb called clonotypes with MiXCR, one entry per CDR3 protein. Of approximately 250,000 distinct CDR3 sequences listed, 15% to 20% were seen once; the top ten hold over 20%. Sequencing used peripheral blood mononuclear cells (PBMCs), obtained at new diagnosis, from a patient treated with antithyroid drugs. The receptors were sampled from a female donor with Graves disease.

Many counts were recorded for this clonotype. V and J are TRBV30 and TRBJ1-4; 7 nucleotides line up with TRBD1. With V trimmed by 1 base and J by 8 bases, 4 bases remained unmatched. This CDR3 spans 13 amino acids. CDR1 and CDR2 (germline): GTSNPN, SVGIG (reference sequence). The DNA of the CDR3 is TGTGCCTGGAGTGAGACAGGGACCGAAAAACTGTTTTTT. It codes for CAWSETGTEKLFF.

Ten or more counts support this clonotype. The V call is TRBV7-9, the J call TRBJ2-7, with TRBD2 matching 7 bases. Germline-derived CDR1 and CDR2 are SEHNR and FQNEAQ (reference sequence). The CDR3 consists of 14 residues. Trimming removed 5 bases from V and 3 bases from J; junction bases left unmatched: 7. CDR3 sequence reads: CASSPGTTGYEQYF. The CDR3 region has the DNA TGTGCCAGCAGCCCCGGGACTACCGGCTACGAGCAGTACTTC.

The V and J genes are TRBV11-3 and TRBJ2-7; D is ambiguous. Trimming took off 2 bases at V and 0 bases at J, with 8 bases between the two ends. Looked up from germline, CDR1 is SGHNT and CDR2 is YENEEA. CDR3 length: 14 amino acids. In nucleotides, the CDR3 is TGTGCCAGCAGCTTACCCCCCCTCTCCTACGAGCAGTACTTC. It translates to CASSLPPLSYEQYF.

This clonotype was counted ten times or more. This chain links TRBV9 with TRBJ1-3, with 7 bases lining up with TRBD1. Germline values: CDR1 SGDLS, CDR2 YYNGEE. J gave up 3 bases and V 3 bases, and 3 bases lay outside the gene matches. The CDR3 loop spans 14 amino acids. The CDR3 bases are TGTGCCAGCAGCGATTCAGGGGGTGGAAACACCATATATTTT. Encoded protein: CASSDSGGGNTIYF.

In this sample, this clonotype turned up a few times. The gene calls are TRBV14 and TRBJ1-3, with D unresolved. Germline V gene data show CDR1 as SGHDN and CDR2 as FVKESK. The ends were cut back, 0 bases at V and 4 bases at J, with 10 bases in the middle. This CDR3 contains 15 residues. In DNA form, the CDR3 reads TGTGCCAGCAGCCAAGATTGGGGTGCCGGAAACACCATATATTTT. This translates into CASSQDWGAGNTIYF. The whole variable domain, filled in from reference TRBV14 and TRBJ1-3, reads EAGVTQFPSHSVIEKGQTVTLRCDPISGHDNLYWYRRVMGKEIKFLLHFVKESKQDESGMPNNRFLAERTGGTYSTLKVQPAELEDSGVYFCASSQDWGAGNTIYFGEGSWLTVV.

J is TRBJ2-2 and V is TRBV29-1, with a possible D match to TRBD2 (7 bases). CDR1 and CDR2 from the germline V gene are SQVTM and ANQGSEA. This CDR3 region has 15 residues. Trimming stripped 4 bases from V and 4 bases from J, with 16 bases between. Written as DNA, the CDR3 is TGCAGCGTTGGGAGGGGAGGGGGTGGCACCGGGGAGCTGTTTTTT. Residues: CSVGRGGGGTGELFF.

This clonotype was counted ten times or more. The V call is TRBV20-1, the J call TRBJ2-5, with D hard to call. The V end lost 3 bases, the J end lost 3 bases, and 11 bases lay between the germline ends. The germline CDR1 and CDR2 sequences are DFQATT and SNEGSKA (reference sequence). The length of the CDR3 is 13 residues. The chain's CDR3 is CSARTSAEETQYF. CDR3 DNA: TGCAGTGCTAGGACCAGCGCAGAAGAGACCCAGTACTTC.

V gene TRBV9 combines with J gene TRBJ1-3, with 8 bases fitting TRBD1. The CDR3 length is 14 residues. Trimming took 2 bases from V and 6 from J; bases not matched to a gene: 4. Germline-derived CDR1 and CDR2 are SGDLS and YYNGEE. The CDR3 is CASSVDRGENTIYF. CDR3 nucleotides: TGTGCCAGCAGCGTCGACAGGGGAGAAAACACCATATATTTT.

The CDR3 nucleotides read TGTGCCAGCAGGGAGACAGGGGGCTACGAGCAGTACTTC. Translating it yields CASRETGGYEQYF. The chain carries TRBV2 and TRBJ2-7; TRBD1 matches at 9 bases. J gave up 3 bases and V 6 bases, and 3 bases lay outside the gene matches. This CDR3 comprises 13 residues. Per germline, CDR1 SNHLY and CDR2 FYNNEI.

The chain carries TRBV7-2 and TRBJ2-1; 9 bases are a match to TRBD2. The V segment lost 1 base and the J segment 4 bases; nucleotides outside the gene matches: 8. The CDR3 has 17 residues. Germline assignment: CDR1 SGHTA and CDR2 FQGNSA. CDR3 DNA sequence: TGTGCCAGCAGCTTAGTCGGCGGGAGGGGTGGATACAATGAGCAGTTCTTC. It yields the protein CASSLVGGRGGYNEQFF.

This clonotype appeared many times. The chain links TRBV27 to TRBJ1-2; D perhaps matches TRBD1 (6 bases). V lost 7 bases and J 8 bases, leaving 23 bases between the germline ends. Per germline, CDR1 MNHEY and CDR2 SMNVEV (reference sequence). This CDR3 contains 15 residues. The CDR3 coding sequence is TGTGCCAGCACCCAACTCCCGGACAGAGCTAAAGGCTACACCTTC. Its protein is CASTQLPDRAKGYTF.

This clonotype was picked up many times. This sequence joins TRBV12-3 or TRBV12-4 and TRBJ1-2; 11 bases agree with TRBD1. The ends lost 6 bases at V and 2 bases at J; junction bases unmatched: 11. The CDR3 is 17 amino acids. CDR3 nucleotides: TGTGCCAGCAGCCGAGCCGGACAGGGGGCGCCCAACTATGGCTACACCTTC. This encodes CASSRAGQGAPNYGYTF.

At least ten counts were recorded for this clonotype. As DNA, the CDR3 is TGTGCCAGCTCACCACAACTAGCGGGAGTCTTCAATGAGCAGTTCTTC. Translated: CASSPQLAGVFNEQFF. This chain joins TRBV18 and TRBJ2-1, with 11 bases lining up with TRBD2. J was trimmed by 6 bases and V by 1 base; bases with no gene match: 5. CDR3 length: 16 amino acids. Germline-derived CDR1 and CDR2 are KGHSH and LQKENI.

The table lists this clonotype with many counts. The genes are TRBV20-1 and TRBJ2-1, with D unclear. The V end lost 0 bases, the J end lost 3 bases, and 12 bases lay between the germline ends. Germline V CDR1 and CDR2: DFQATT, SNEGSKA (reference sequence). This CDR3 is 15 amino acids long. The CDR3 is CSARDPDLNYNEQFF. Written as DNA, the CDR3 is TGCAGTGCTAGAGATCCAGATCTGAACTACAATGAGCAGTTCTTC.

This clonotype was seen repeatedly, ten times or more. CDR3 coding DNA: TGTGCCAGCAGCCCAGCGGGTTACCAAGAGACCCAGTACTTC. This translates into CASSPAGYQETQYF. The chain couples TRBV5-6 to TRBJ2-5, with D perhaps matching TRBD2 (6 bases). CDR1 and CDR2 (germline): SGHDT, YYEEEE. The V end lost 4 bases, the J end lost 0 bases, and 10 bases lay between the germline ends. The CDR3 sequence is 14 residues long.

About this clonotype itself: This may be a read error, as it is one base from a much larger clone. CDR3 region: CASSYLGQTNQPRHF. The CDR3 region has the DNA TGTGCCAGCAGTTACTTGGGACAGACGAATCAGCCCCGGCATTTT. The rearrangement links TRBV27 to TRBJ1-5, with 7 bases that match TRBD1. The CDR3 consists of 15 residues. The germline V gene encodes CDR1 MNHEY and CDR2 SMNVEV (reference sequence).

This clonotype has more than one count but fewer than ten. The chain recombines TRBV18 with TRBJ2-6; TRBD1 matches at 7 bases. The trim removed 3 bases at V and 0 bases at J, leaving 5 bases unmatched. The CDR3 has 17 amino acids. The germline CDR1 and CDR2 sequences are KGHSH and LQKENI. The CDR3 reads CASSPPGQRSGANVLTF. The CDR3, as DNA: TGTGCCAGCTCACCGCCGGGACAGCGCTCTGGGGCCAACGTCCTGACTTTC.

This clonotype showed up many times. The CDR3 is CASSPVLGEAFF. DNA of the CDR3: TGTGCCAGCAGCCCGGTTTTGGGTGAAGCTTTCTTT. V is TRBV3-1 and J is TRBJ1-1; D ambiguous. Trimming took off 4 bases at V and 7 bases at J, with 10 bases between the two ends. The CDR3 consists of 12 residues. Germline CDR1 and CDR2: LGHDT and YNNKEL (reference sequence).

The chain employs TRBV11-2 and TRBJ2-5, with TRBD1 as a possible D gene (5 bases). The DNA end favors TRBJ1-2, so the J call may be wrong. The germline gives CDR1 SGHAT, CDR2 FQNNGV. The CDR3 has 16 residues. The CDR3 protein is CASSPAGFQGDYGYTF. CDR3 DNA: TGTGCCAGCAGCCCAGCAGGGTTCCAGGGTGACTATGGCTACACCTTC.

This clonotype was counted at least ten times. V gene TRBV20-1 combines with J gene TRBJ2-1, with 7 bases fitting TRBD2. Looked up from germline, CDR1 is DFQATT and CDR2 is SNEGSKA (reference sequence). The trim removed 0 bases at V and 5 bases at J, leaving 7 bases unmatched. The CDR3 loop spans 15 amino acids. CDR3: CSARDAGEIHNEQFF. The CDR3 coding sequence is TGCAGTGCTAGAGACGCGGGAGAGATCCACAATGAGCAGTTCTTC.

The chain uses TRBV6-2 or TRBV6-3 and TRBJ2-3, with D perhaps matching TRBD2 (5 bases). Germline-derived CDR1 and CDR2 are MNHEY and SVGEGT. V was shortened by 2 bases and J by 6 bases, with 9 bases between the two germline ends. CDR3 size: 13 residues. As DNA, the CDR3 is TGTGCCAGCAGTTACCCCCAGCGGGATACGCAGTATTTT. Translating gives CASSYPQRDTQYF.